Listed here are 7 T cell receptor beta chains from one sample, sequenced in a study of blood T cell repertoires in COVID-19. TCRdb's table, derived via immunoSEQ multiplex PCR, lists solely in-frame clones and lacks some. The table lists just under 65,000 clones, 80% to 90% of them singletons, with 1.2% in the top ten. Sequences were obtained from peripheral blood. These receptors were collected from a man aged 40-55 years with acute or convalescent COVID-19.

The chain is built from TRBV30 and TRBJ1-4; TRBD1 matches at 7 bases. The J segment lost 2 bases and the V segment lost 5 bases, leaving 8 bases of the junction unmatched. Germline V gene data show CDR1 as GTSNPN and CDR2 as SVGIG (reference sequence). The CDR3 spans 15 residues. The CDR3 DNA sequence: TGTGCCTGGGGGAAGACGACAGGGACTAATGAAAAACTGTTTTTT. Its translation is CAWGKTTGTNEKLFF.

The chain combines TRBV4-1 with TRBJ1-5; D is unclear. Looked up from germline, CDR1 is MGHRA and CDR2 is YSYEKL. The CDR3 sequence is 17 residues long. V lost 0 bases to trimming and J lost 6 bases, with 18 bases between them. The CDR3 loop is CASSQDEGSIGSQPQHF. CDR3 nucleotide sequence: TGCGCCAGCAGCCAAGATGAGGGCTCTATCGGGTCTCAGCCCCAGCATTTT.

The chain combines TRBV5-4 with TRBJ2-7; tentative D call: TRBD1 (6 bases). The CDR3 totals 12 residues. The ends were cut back, 3 bases at V and 4 bases at J, with 8 bases in the middle. Germline lookup yields CDR1 SGHNT and CDR2 YYREEE (reference sequence). The CDR3 DNA reads as TGTGCCAGCAGCTCAGGGGTTTACGAGCAGTACTTC. It translates to CASSSGVYEQYF.

This clone was recorded a few times. This rearrangement joins TRBV5-6 to TRBJ1-5; D is undetermined. Looked up from germline, CDR1 is SGHDT and CDR2 is YYEEEE. The CDR3 sequence is 13 residues long. V was trimmed by 4 bases and J by 3 bases, leaving 8 bases between them. Here the CDR3 reads CASSAAPNQPQHF. The CDR3, as DNA: TGTGCCAGCAGCGCGGCGCCCAATCAGCCCCAGCATTTT.

The chain uses TRBV4-2 and TRBJ1-1; D ambiguous. CDR3 length equals 14 residues. Germline values: CDR1 LGHNA, CDR2 YNFKEQ. Trimming pared 1 base from V and 3 bases from J, leaving 9 bases between. In DNA, the CDR3 is TGTGCCAGCAGCCAAGCGGTGCGGGACACTGAAGCTTTCTTT. It specifies CASSQAVRDTEAFF.

V usage is TRBV5-6 and J usage is TRBJ2-4, with TRBD2 identical over 7 bases. Germline values: CDR1 SGHDT, CDR2 YYEEEE. This CDR3 has 17 amino acids. V was pared by 3 bases and J by 7 bases, with 16 bases of the junction left unmatched. CDR3 DNA: TGTGCCAGCAGCTCTTTATTGAGGGAGGGTTCCGGGAACATTCAGTACTTC. Translating it yields CASSSLLREGSGNIQYF. The full variable domain, in which reference TRBV5-6 and TRBJ2-4 provide the parts outside the CDR3, is DAGVTQSPTHLIKTRGQQVTLRCSPKSGHDTVSWYQQALGQGPQFIFQYYEEEERQRGNFPDRFSGHQFPNYSSELNVNALLLGDSALYLCASSSLLREGSGNIQYFGAGTRLSVL.

V and J are TRBV5-1 and TRBJ1-2, with D perhaps TRBD1 (6 bases). CDR3 length equals 15 residues. The ends were cut back, 4 bases at V and 0 bases at J, with 13 bases in the middle. The germline V gene has CDR1 SGHRS and CDR2 YFSETQ. CDR3 DNA sequence: TGCGCCAGCAGCCCCACAGGGAAGCCTAACTATGGCTACACCTTC. It translates to CASSPTGKPNYGYTF. The full variable domain, rest sourced from reference TRBV5-1 and TRBJ1-2, is KAGVTQTPRYLIKTRGQQVTLSCSPISGHRSVSWYQQTPGQGLQFLFEYFSETQRNKGNFPGRFSGRQFSNSRSEMNVSTLELGDSALYLCASSPTGKPNYGYTFGSGTRLTVV.